One sample yielded the 24 T cell receptor beta chains listed below, sequenced in a study of blood T cell repertoires in COVID-19. The data were produced by immunoSEQ multiplex PCR, yet TCRdb's version contains in-frame clones alone and is incomplete. The sample holds some 170,000 clones, 87% seen once. The material sequenced was peripheral blood. These receptors were taken from a woman aged 55-70 years who had recovered from COVID-19.

Comment on this clone: Other nucleotide sequences from this sample produce the same CDR3. V and J are TRBV9 and TRBJ1-2; 10 bases are a match to TRBD1. This CDR3 region has 13 residues. The ends lost 0 bases at V and 8 bases at J; junction bases unmatched: 1. CDR1 and CDR2 (germline): SGDLS, YYNGEE. Written as DNA, the CDR3 is TGTGCCAGCAGCGTAGGGGACAGGGGCGGCTACACCTTC. Encoded protein: CASSVGDRGGYTF.

This clone has only a few counts. The chain employs TRBV7-8 and TRBJ2-5; TRBD2 agrees at 9 bases. CDR1 and CDR2 from the germline V gene are SGHVS and FQNEAQ. Germline trimming cut 5 bases from V and 3 bases from J; bases unmatched to any gene: 4. CDR3 length: 14 residues. CDR3 sequence reads: CASSPLAGEETQYF. The DNA of the CDR3 is TGTGCCAGCAGCCCACTAGCGGGTGAAGAGACCCAGTACTTC.

The V gene is TRBV12-3 or TRBV12-4, the J gene TRBJ1-4; no definite D call. The V gene lost 3 bases and the J gene lost 7 bases, with 9 bases spanning the gap. CDR3 size: 13 residues. The CDR3 reads CASSFQGSEKLFF. As DNA, the CDR3 is TGTGCCAGCAGTTTTCAAGGGAGTGAAAAACTGTTTTTT.

The genes are TRBV18 and TRBJ1-1, with TRBD1 as a possible D gene (6 bases). Germline CDR1 is KGHSH and CDR2 is LQKENI. This CDR3 contains 13 residues. Trimming removed 6 bases at V and 6 bases at J, with 14 bases between. DNA for the CDR3: TGTGCCAGCTCGCTACAGGGAAGACCTGAAGCTTTCTTT. Translation: CASSLQGRPEAFF. The variable domain in full, with the rest retrieved from reference TRBV18 and TRBJ1-1, is NAGVMQNPRHLVRRRGQEARLRCSPMKGHSHVYWYRQLPEEGLKFMVYLQKENIIDESGMPKERFSAEFPKEGPSILRIQQVVRGDSAAYFCASSLQGRPEAFFGQGTRLTVV.

This clone was recorded once. One junction end disagrees with the germline gene, perhaps due to a read error. This CDR3 is CASSYDGGRYSEQFF. Here the CDR3 DNA reads TGTGCCAGCAGTTACGACGGAGGCAGGTACAGTGAGCAGTTCTTC. The rearrangement links TRBV6-5 to TRBJ2-1; tentative D call: TRBD2 (5 bases). This CDR3 region has 15 residues. Germline assignment: CDR1 MNHEY and CDR2 SVGAGI.

The genes are TRBV5-1 and TRBJ1-2; 7 nucleotides match TRBD1. Germline assignment: CDR1 SGHRS and CDR2 YFSETQ. The CDR3 loop spans 15 amino acids. V gave up 4 bases and J gave up 5 bases; unmatched junction bases: 11. CDR3 region: CASSKGQDLAYGYTF. CDR3 nucleotides: TGCGCCAGCAGCAAAGGACAGGACCTCGCGTATGGCTACACCTTC.

The chain combines TRBV4-3 with TRBJ2-5; TRBD2 matches 13 bases. In germline, CDR1 is LGHNA, CDR2 YSLEER. J was trimmed by 4 bases and V by 1 base; bases with no gene match: 9. The CDR3 totals 18 residues. The CDR3 coding sequence is TGCGCCAGCAGCCAAGGCCCCTTTACTAGCGGGGGGGGAGAGACCCAGTACTTC. The encoded protein is CASSQGPFTSGGGETQYF.

This chain connects TRBV6-5 to TRBJ2-6, with a tentative D call TRBD2 (7 bases). Trimming took off 4 bases at V and 1 base at J, with 11 bases between the two ends. Germline CDR1 and CDR2: MNHEY and SVGAGI. The CDR3 runs to 16 residues. The CDR3 nucleotides read TGTGCCAGCAGTTTGGGGGGGGCTTCTGGGGCCAACGTCCTGACTTTC. As protein: CASSLGGASGANVLTF.

CDR3 in amino acids: CASSTRKQASSSTDTQYF. As DNA, the CDR3 is TGTGCCAGCAGCACTCGAAAACAGGCATCCTCTAGCACAGATACGCAGTATTTT. The chain has TRBV7-2 and TRBJ2-3; tentative D call: TRBD1 (5 bases). The CDR3 covers 18 residues. Germline lookup yields CDR1 SGHTA and CDR2 FQGNSA. Trimming cost V 5 bases and J 0 bases, with 21 bases left between them.

J is TRBJ2-7 and V is TRBV4-3; 10 bases fit TRBD1. CDR1 and CDR2 (germline): LGHNA, YSLEER. This CDR3 spans 16 amino acids. The V gene end was trimmed by 4 bases and the J gene end by 3 bases; junction bases not matched to a gene: 9. As DNA, the CDR3 is TGCGCCAGCAGCCTGCGCCGGGACAGGGGATACTACGAGCAGTACTTC. It codes for CASSLRRDRGYYEQYF.

This rearrangement joins TRBV28 to TRBJ1-1; no definite D call. V lost 5 bases to trimming and J lost 0 bases, with 16 bases between them. The CDR3 has 16 amino acids. CDR1 is MDHEN and CDR2 is SYDVKM in the germline V gene. CDR3 loop: CASSPQQARLNTEAFF. The CDR3 DNA sequence: TGTGCCAGCAGTCCCCAGCAGGCGAGACTGAACACTGAAGCTTTCTTT.

The CDR3 DNA sequence: TGCGCCAGCAGGGGAGGACAAGGGATCACAGATACGCAGTATTTT. Translated: CASRGGQGITDTQYF. J is TRBJ2-3 and V is TRBV5-1, with D perhaps TRBD2 (6 bases). Germline V gives CDR1 SGHRS, CDR2 YFSETQ. The CDR3 runs 15 residues. V lost 5 bases and J 2 bases, leaving 15 bases between the germline ends.

The chain uses TRBV7-2 and TRBJ1-5; TRBD1 agrees at 8 bases. Germline V gene lookup returns CDR1 SGHTA and CDR2 FQGNSA. This CDR3 is 15 amino acids long. V lost 5 bases, J lost 1 base, and 4 bases stayed unmatched. This CDR3 reads CASSPGQGSNQPQHF. CDR3 coding DNA: TGTGCCAGCAGCCCAGGACAGGGAAGCAATCAGCCCCAGCATTTT. The full variable domain, its missing parts supplied by reference TRBV7-2 and TRBJ1-5, is GAGVSQSPSNKVTEKGKDVELRCDPISGHTALYWYRQSLGQGLEFLIYFQGNSAPDKSGLPSDRFSAERTGGSVSTLTIQRTQQEDSAVYLCASSPGQGSNQPQHFGDGTRLSIL.

This clone showed up just once. The chain recombines TRBV13 with TRBJ1-4, with 9 nucleotides matching TRBD1. This CDR3 is built from 13 residues. J was trimmed by 10 bases and V by 7 bases; bases with no gene match: 7. The germline V gene encodes CDR1 PRHDT and CDR2 FYEKMQ (reference sequence). The DNA of the CDR3 is TGTGCCAGCAACCTACAGGGGGCAGGAAAACTGTTTTTT. Translating gives CASNLQGAGKLFF.

This clone showed up just once. The chain carries TRBV27 and TRBJ2-1; no reliable D call. Germline V CDR1 and CDR2: MNHEY, SMNVEV (reference sequence). Between the trimmed V and J ends, which lost 4 bases and 6 bases, there was a span of 7 bases. The CDR3 consists of 12 residues. CDR3 bases: TGTGCCAGCAGTTCAGGTGGCAATGAGCAGTTCTTC. It codes for CASSSGGNEQFF.

The chain is built from TRBV5-1 and TRBJ2-1; no clear D. CDR1 is SGHRS and CDR2 is YFSETQ in the germline V gene. V was cut by 0 bases and J by 7 bases, with 11 bases left in between. This CDR3 comprises 14 residues. CDR3 amino acids: CASSLAPGGNEQFF. The DNA for the CDR3 is TGCGCCAGCAGCTTGGCCCCGGGTGGGAATGAGCAGTTCTTC.

J is TRBJ2-2 and V is TRBV5-1; D remains ambiguous. Trimming cost V 4 bases and J 10 bases, with 11 bases left between them. Germline lookup yields CDR1 SGHRS and CDR2 YFSETQ. CDR3 length equals 12 residues. In DNA form, the CDR3 reads TGCGCCAGCAGCCAGGCCTTCGTGGAGCTGTTTTTT. It translates to CASSQAFVELFF.

This chain connects TRBV2 to TRBJ1-1, with TRBD1 matching 7 bases. Per germline, CDR1 SNHLY and CDR2 FYNNEI. This CDR3 comprises 15 residues. Trimming took 6 bases from V and 4 from J; bases not matched to a gene: 11. CDR3 nucleotides: TGTGCCAGCAGGCGCACGACAGGGTTCGGCACTGAAGCTTTCTTT. Translating gives CASRRTTGFGTEAFF.

The chain has TRBV5-1 and TRBJ1-1; 7 bases are a match to TRBD1. The CDR3 has 13 amino acids. Germline CDR1 is SGHRS and CDR2 is YFSETQ. Trimming at V came to 4 bases and at J to 7 bases, leaving 7 bases not matched to a gene. In DNA form, the CDR3 reads TGCGCCAGCAGCATGACAGGGTTAGGTGAAGCTTTCTTT. It codes for CASSMTGLGEAFF.

The CDR3 region has the DNA TGTGCCAGCAGCTCTCAGATAGATACGCAGTATTTT. It codes for CASSSQIDTQYF. The rearrangement links TRBV7-9 to TRBJ2-3; D not certain. This CDR3 is 12 amino acids long. V was cut by 4 bases and J by 5 bases, with 7 bases left in between. CDR1 is SEHNR and CDR2 is FQNEAQ in the germline V gene (reference sequence).

The chain uses TRBV28 and TRBJ1-4; D is ambiguous. Trimming pared 3 bases from V and 7 bases from J, leaving 9 bases between. The length of the CDR3 is 13 residues. The germline CDR1 and CDR2 sequences are MDHEN and SYDVKM. In nucleotides, the CDR3 is TGTGCCAGCAGTTTTATCTCGGGTGAAAAACTGTTTTTT. This translates into CASSFISGEKLFF.

The chain is built from TRBV3-1 (or the pseudogene TRBV3-2) and TRBJ1-2; D unclear. Germline V lookup: CDR1 LGHDT, CDR2 YNNKEL (reference sequence). V shed 4 bases and J shed 5 bases, with 11 bases lying between them. This CDR3 is 13 amino acids long. The CDR3 DNA follows: TGTGCCAGCAGCCCCCTTCGGTGGTATGGCTACACCTTC. Translation gives CASSPLRWYGYTF.

The V and J genes are TRBV4-2 and TRBJ2-2; D gene unclear. This CDR3 is built from 15 residues. V dropped 0 bases and J dropped 4 bases, with 9 bases sitting between them. Germline assignment: CDR1 LGHNA and CDR2 YNFKEQ. CDR3 protein: CASSQERSGTGELFF. CDR3 sequence (DNA): TGTGCCAGCAGCCAAGAGCGCTCGGGCACCGGGGAGCTGTTTTTT.

The CDR3 sequence: CASGSHGGSNQPQHF. The CDR3 coding sequence is TGTGCCAGCGGTTCACACGGGGGGAGCAATCAGCCCCAGCATTTT. The chain couples TRBV28 to TRBJ1-5, with D maybe TRBD1 (5 bases). Germline loops: CDR1 MDHEN, CDR2 SYDVKM. V lost 8 bases and J lost 1, with 15 bases in between. The length of the CDR3 is 15 residues. Combining the CDR3 with reference TRBV28 and TRBJ1-5 gives the whole variable domain DVKVTQSSRYLVKRTGEKVFLECVQDMDHENMFWYRQDPGLGLRLIYFSYDVKMKEKGDIPEGYSVSREKKERFSLILESASTNQTSMYLCASGSHGGSNQPQHFGDGTRLSIL.